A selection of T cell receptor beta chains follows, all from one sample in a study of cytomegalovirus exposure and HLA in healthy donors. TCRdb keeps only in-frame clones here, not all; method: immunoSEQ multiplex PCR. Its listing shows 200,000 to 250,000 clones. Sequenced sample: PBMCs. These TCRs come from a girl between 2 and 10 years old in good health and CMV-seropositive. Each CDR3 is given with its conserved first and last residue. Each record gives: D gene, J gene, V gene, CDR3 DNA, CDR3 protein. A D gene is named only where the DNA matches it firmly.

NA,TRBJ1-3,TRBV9,TGTGCCAGCAGCGTATGGGCTGGCTCCTCTGGAAACACCATATATTTT,CASSVWAGSSGNTIYF
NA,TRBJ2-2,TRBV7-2,TGTGCCAGCAGCTCTTGGGGTAGCGGGAACACCGGGGAGCTGTTTTTT,CASSSWGSGNTGELFF
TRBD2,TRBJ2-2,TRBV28,TGTGCCAGCCGGCCGGGGGGGCGCACCGGGGAGCTGTTTTTT,CASRPGGRTGELFF
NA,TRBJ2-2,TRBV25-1,TGTGCCAGCAGTGAATATAATTGGGGGGACTACACCGGGGAGCTGTTTTTT,CASSEYNWGDYTGELFF
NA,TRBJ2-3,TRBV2,TGTGCCAGCAGGGGCCGAGATACGCAGTATTTT,CASRGRDTQYF
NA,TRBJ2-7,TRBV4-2,TGTGCCAGCAGCCAAGCGGGATTCTCCTACGAGCAGTACTTC,CASSQAGFSYEQYF
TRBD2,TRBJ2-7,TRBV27,TGTGCCAGCAGTGGGGAGGGAAGGGGAATCGTCGAGCAGTACTTC,CASSGEGRGIVEQYF
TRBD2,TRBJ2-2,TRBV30,TGTGCCTGGAGTAGGTCTAGGCTAGCGGGAGTGCTGAACACCGGGGAGCTGTTTTTT,CAWSRSRLAGVLNTGELFF
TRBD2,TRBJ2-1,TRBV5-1,TGCGCCAGCACCCGTCTCGGGAGGTCCTACAATGAGCAGTTCTTC,CASTRLGRSYNEQFF
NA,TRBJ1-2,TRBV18,TGTGCCAGCTCAAAGGACAGCGGGATGGGCTACACCTTC,CASSKDSGMGYTF
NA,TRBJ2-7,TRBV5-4,TGTGCCAGCAGCTTGGGAGCCTACGAGCAGTACTTC,CASSLGAYEQYF